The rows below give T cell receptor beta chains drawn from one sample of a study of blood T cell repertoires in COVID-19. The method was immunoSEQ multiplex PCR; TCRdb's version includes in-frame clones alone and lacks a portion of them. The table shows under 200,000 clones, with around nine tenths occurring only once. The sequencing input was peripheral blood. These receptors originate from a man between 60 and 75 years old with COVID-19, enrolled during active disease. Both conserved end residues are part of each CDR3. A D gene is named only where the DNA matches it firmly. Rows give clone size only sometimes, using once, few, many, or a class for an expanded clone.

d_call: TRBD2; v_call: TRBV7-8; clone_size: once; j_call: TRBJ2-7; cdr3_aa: CASSLTSGRRSSSEQYF; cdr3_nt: TGTGCCAGCAGCTTAACTAGCGGGAGGCGCAGTAGTAGCGAGCAGTACTTC
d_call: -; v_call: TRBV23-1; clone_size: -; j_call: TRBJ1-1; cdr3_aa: CAKQRPNTEAFF; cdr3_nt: TGCGCCAAACAGAGACCGAACACTGAAGCTTTCTTT
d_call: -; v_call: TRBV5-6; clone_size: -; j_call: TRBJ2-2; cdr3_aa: CASSTGTPGIGELFF; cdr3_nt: TGTGCCAGCAGTACAGGGACACCGGGGATCGGGGAGCTGTTTTTT
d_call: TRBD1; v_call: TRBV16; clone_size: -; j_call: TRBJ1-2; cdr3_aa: CASEQGREDYGYTF; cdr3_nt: TGTGCCAGCGAACAGGGGCGCGAGGACTATGGCTACACCTTC
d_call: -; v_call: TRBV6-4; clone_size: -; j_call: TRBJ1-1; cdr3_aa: CASPRGTEAFF; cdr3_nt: TGTGCCAGCCCGCGGGGGACTGAAGCTTTCTTT
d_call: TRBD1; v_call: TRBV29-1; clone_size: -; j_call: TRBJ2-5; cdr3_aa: CSVHKDRGETQYF; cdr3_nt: TGCAGCGTCCACAAGGACAGGGGAGAGACCCAGTACTTC
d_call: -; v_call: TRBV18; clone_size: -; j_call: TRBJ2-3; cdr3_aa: CASSPFELPTDTQYF; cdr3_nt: TGTGCCAGCTCACCATTTGAGCTACCCACAGATACGCAGTATTTT
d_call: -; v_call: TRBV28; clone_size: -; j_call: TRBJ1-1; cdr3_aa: CASRSTSGAFF; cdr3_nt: TGTGCCAGCAGATCTACTTCGGGAGCTTTCTTT
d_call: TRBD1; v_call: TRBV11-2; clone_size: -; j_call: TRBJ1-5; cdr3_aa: CASSVTGGSNQPQHF; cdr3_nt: TGTGCCAGCAGCGTCACAGGGGGGAGCAATCAGCCCCAGCATTTT
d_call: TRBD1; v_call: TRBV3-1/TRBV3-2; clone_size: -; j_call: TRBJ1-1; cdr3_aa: CASKTGGQENTEAFF; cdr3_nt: TGTGCCAGCAAAACGGGGGGACAGGAGAACACTGAAGCTTTCTTT
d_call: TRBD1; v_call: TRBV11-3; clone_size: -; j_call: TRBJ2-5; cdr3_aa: CASSGQGIQETQYF; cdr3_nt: TGTGCCAGCAGCGGACAGGGGATCCAAGAGACCCAGTACTTC
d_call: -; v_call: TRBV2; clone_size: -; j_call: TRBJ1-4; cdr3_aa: CASSLTVTNEKLFF; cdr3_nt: TGTGCCAGCAGCCTGACAGTAACTAATGAAAAACTGTTTTTT
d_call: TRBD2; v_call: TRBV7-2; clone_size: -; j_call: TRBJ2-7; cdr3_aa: CASSLREGLYEQYF; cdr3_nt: TGTGCCAGCAGCTTGCGGGAGGGCCTCTACGAGCAGTACTTC
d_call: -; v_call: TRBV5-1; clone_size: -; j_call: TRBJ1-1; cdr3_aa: CASSLYPGRMNTEAFF; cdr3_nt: TGCGCCAGCAGCTTGTATCCAGGAAGGATGAACACTGAAGCTTTCTTT
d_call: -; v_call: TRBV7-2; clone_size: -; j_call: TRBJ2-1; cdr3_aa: CASSLASAVSYNEQFF; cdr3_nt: TGTGCCAGCAGCTTAGCGTCTGCGGTATCCTACAATGAGCAGTTCTTC
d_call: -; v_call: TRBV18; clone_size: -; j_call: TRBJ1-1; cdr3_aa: CASASKKQNTEAFF; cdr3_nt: TGTGCCAGCGCTTCAAAGAAACAGAACACTGAAGCTTTCTTT
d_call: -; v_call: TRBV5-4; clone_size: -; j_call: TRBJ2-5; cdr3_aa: CASSSDRGSQETQYF; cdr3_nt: TGTGCCAGCAGTTCCGATAGGGGGAGCCAAGAGACCCAGTACTTC